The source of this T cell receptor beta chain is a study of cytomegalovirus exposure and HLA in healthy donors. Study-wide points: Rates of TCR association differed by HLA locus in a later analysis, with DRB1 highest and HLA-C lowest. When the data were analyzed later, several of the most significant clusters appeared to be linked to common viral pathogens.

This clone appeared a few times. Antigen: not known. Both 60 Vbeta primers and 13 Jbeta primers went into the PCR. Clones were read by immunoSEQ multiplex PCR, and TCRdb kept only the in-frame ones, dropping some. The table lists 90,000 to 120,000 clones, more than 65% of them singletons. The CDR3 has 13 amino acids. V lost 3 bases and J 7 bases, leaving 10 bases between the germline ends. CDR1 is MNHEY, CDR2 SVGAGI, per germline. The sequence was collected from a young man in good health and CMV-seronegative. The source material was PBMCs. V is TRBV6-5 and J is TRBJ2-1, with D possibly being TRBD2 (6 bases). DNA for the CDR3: TGTGCCAGCAGTTATTCGGCGGGAAATGAGCAGTTCTTC. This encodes CASSYSAGNEQFF.